The 29 T cell receptor beta chains presented below share a single source sample, sequenced in a study of blood T cell repertoires in COVID-19. Profiling relied on immunoSEQ multiplex PCR, and the TCRdb table lists in-frame clones only, not all of them. This sample yields some 45,000 clones, of which over 75% are seen a single time; just under 2.5% belongs to the top ten. Sequenced sample: peripheral blood. Receptors were obtained from a human donor in a cohort sampled during active COVID-19.

The chain recombines TRBV11-3 with TRBJ1-3; D is ambiguous. The CDR3 totals 14 residues. In germline, CDR1 is SGHNT, CDR2 YENEEA. Trimming pared 4 bases from V and 0 bases from J, leaving 7 bases between. Written as DNA, the CDR3 is TGTGCCAGCAGCTCGTTCTTCTCTGGAAACACCATATATTTT. The encoded protein is CASSSFFSGNTIYF.

V is TRBV9 and J is TRBJ1-3, with D possibly TRBD1 on 5 matching bases. The CDR3 runs to 15 residues. V lost 4 bases, J lost 0 bases, and 11 bases lay in between. The germline CDR1 and CDR2 sequences are SGDLS and YYNGEE. CDR3 residues: CASSSMGLSGNTIYF. CDR3 nucleotides: TGTGCCAGCAGCTCCATGGGACTCTCTGGAAACACCATATATTTT.

The J gene is TRBJ1-1, the V gene TRBV6-6, with 10 positions matching TRBD1. The ends lost 6 bases at V and 2 bases at J; junction bases unmatched: 3. The CDR3 has 14 amino acids. The germline V gene encodes CDR1 MNHNY and CDR2 SVGAGI (reference sequence). CDR3 nucleotide sequence: TGTGCCAGCAGGGACAGGGGGGGTAACACTGAAGCTTTCTTT. Translating gives CASRDRGGNTEAFF.

The chain employs TRBV11-2 and TRBJ2-2; D is unclear. Germline CDR1 is SGHAT and CDR2 is FQNNGV. This CDR3 has 15 amino acids. Trimming cost V 3 bases and J 2 bases, with 10 bases left between them. CDR3: CASSLTSDNTGELFF. The CDR3 nucleotides read TGTGCCAGCAGCTTGACTTCCGATAACACCGGGGAGCTGTTTTTT.

The V gene is TRBV19, the J gene TRBJ2-5; TRBD2 agrees at 7 bases. The CDR3 spans 14 residues. Germline V lookup: CDR1 LNHDA, CDR2 SQIVND (reference sequence). After removal of 5 bases from V and 7 bases from J, the junction contained 10 bases not matched to a gene. The CDR3, as DNA: TGTGCCAGTAGTTTATCCACCCCGGGGGGGACCCAGTACTTC. This codes for CASSLSTPGGTQYF.

The V and J genes are TRBV7-3 and TRBJ1-2; TRBD1 might be the D (5 bases). Germline CDR1 is SGHTA and CDR2 is FQGTGA. V lost 0 bases and J lost 4, with 6 bases in between. CDR3 length: 13 residues. In DNA form, the CDR3 reads TGTGCCAGCAGCTTAACGGGGGGCTATGGCTACACCTTC. It is translated as CASSLTGGYGYTF. The entire variable domain, with the rest obtained from reference TRBV7-3 and TRBJ1-2, is as follows: GAGVSQTPSNKVTEKGKYVELRCDPISGHTALYWYRQSLGQGPEFLIYFQGTGAADDSGLPNDRFFAVRPEGSVSTLKIQRTERGDSAVYLCASSLTGGYGYTFGSGTRLTVV.

Comments on this clone: The same CDR3 arises from other DNA sequences in this sample as well. The rearrangement links TRBV3-1 (or the pseudogene TRBV3-2) to TRBJ1-2; D gene unclear. V was shortened by 1 base and J by 7 bases, with 7 bases between the two germline ends. Germline V gene lookup returns CDR1 LGHDT and CDR2 YNNKEL (reference sequence). The CDR3 extends over 12 amino acids. The CDR3 coding sequence is TGTGCCAGCAGCCAAGGGGAGGGTGGCTACACCTTC. Translation: CASSQGEGGYTF.

This chain links TRBV6-2 or TRBV6-3 with TRBJ2-1, with D perhaps matching TRBD2 (5 bases). CDR1 is MNHEY and CDR2 is SVGEGT in the germline V gene. The CDR3 is 14 amino acids. V shed 2 bases and J shed 3 bases, with 8 bases lying between them. CDR3 in amino acids: CASSYDYFYNEQFF. The DNA for the CDR3 is TGTGCCAGCAGTTACGACTATTTCTACAATGAGCAGTTCTTC.

The J gene is TRBJ1-2, the V gene TRBV6-6; 10 bases line up with TRBD1. V gave up 5 bases and J gave up 5 bases; unmatched junction bases: 8. CDR1 MNHNY and CDR2 SVGAGI come from the germline V gene (reference sequence). This CDR3 region has 15 residues. The CDR3 region is CASSPWTGGQYGYTF. DNA of the CDR3: TGTGCCAGCAGTCCCTGGACAGGGGGTCAATATGGCTACACCTTC.

V usage is TRBV19 and J usage is TRBJ1-5, with D perhaps matching TRBD1 (5 bases). The CDR3 has 16 amino acids. V was clipped by 0 bases and J by 6 bases, with 15 bases between them. Germline assignment: CDR1 LNHDA and CDR2 SQIVND (reference sequence). The CDR3 region is CASSIDPGRPSQPQHF. CDR3 in DNA: TGTGCCAGTAGTATAGATCCAGGGAGGCCGAGTCAGCCCCAGCATTTT.

Comments on this clone: A much larger clonotype is one base distant, so this may be a read error. This sample includes further DNA sequences coding for the same CDR3. The chain couples TRBV5-1 to TRBJ1-3; no clear D. Per germline, CDR1 SGHRS and CDR2 YFSETQ. The CDR3 consists of 15 residues. V lost 0 bases to trimming and J lost 0 bases, with 7 bases between them. The chain's CDR3 is CASSLAGHSGNTIYF. CDR3 bases: TGCGCCAGCAGCTTGGCTGGCCACTCTGGAAACACCATATATTTT.

The chain recombines TRBV5-6 with TRBJ1-1; TRBD1 matches 10 bases. The germline CDR1 and CDR2 sequences are SGHDT and YYEEEE. Trimming at V came to 4 bases and at J to 5 bases, leaving 14 bases not matched to a gene. The CDR3 consists of 17 residues. CDR3 in DNA: TGTGCCAGCAGCCTCGGGACAGGGGCCGTGGTGAGGACTGAAGCTTTCTTT. It specifies CASSLGTGAVVRTEAFF.

The chain carries TRBV6-5 and TRBJ2-3; 8 bases fit TRBD2. From germline, CDR1 is MNHEY and CDR2 SVGAGI. Trimming removed 5 bases from V and 15 bases from J; junction bases left unmatched: 16. The CDR3 loop spans 14 amino acids. CDR3 residues: CASSTLSGGWGEYF. CDR3 sequence (DNA): TGTGCCAGCAGTACCCTCAGCGGGGGCTGGGGGGAATATTTT.

The chain joins TRBV10-2 to TRBJ2-3; D possibly corresponds to TRBD2 (5 bases). The germline gives CDR1 WSHSY, CDR2 SAAADI. The CDR3 has 21 amino acids. V lost 0 bases to trimming and J lost 2 bases, with 27 bases between them. In DNA form, the CDR3 reads TGCGCCAGCAGTGAGTCGATAAGCCACGGGAAACTAAAGGAGTACACAGATACGCAGTATTTT. Its protein is CASSESISHGKLKEYTDTQYF.

This chain joins TRBV12-5 and TRBJ2-5; 8 bases agree with TRBD2. After removal of 5 bases from V and 5 bases from J, the junction contained 10 bases not matched to a gene. CDR1 and CDR2 from the germline V gene are LGHNT and FRNRAP. The CDR3 contains 15 residues. CDR3 sequence: CASGPKVGGVETQYF. The CDR3 DNA is TGTGCTAGTGGTCCGAAAGTCGGGGGGGTGGAGACCCAGTACTTC.

The gene calls are TRBV7-3 and TRBJ2-3; possibly TRBD1 for D (6 bases). Germline CDR1 reads SGHTA; CDR2 reads FQGTGA. CDR3 size: 17 residues. Trimming took off 5 bases at V and 2 bases at J, with 20 bases between the two ends. The CDR3 here is CASSRAQMTGNTDTQYF. The DNA of the CDR3 is TGTGCCAGCAGCCGGGCCCAGATGACAGGAAACACAGATACGCAGTATTTT.

The chain joins TRBV6-5 to TRBJ1-6; D is ambiguous. The CDR3 contains 14 residues. Between the trimmed V and J ends, which lost 6 bases and 0 bases, there was a span of 6 bases. The V gene's germline CDR1 is MNHEY and CDR2 SVGAGI. The DNA for the CDR3 is TGTGCCAGCAGAAGGAGCTCCTATAATTCACCCCTCCACTTT. Protein: CASRRSSYNSPLHF.

The chain couples TRBV19 to TRBJ2-7; D may be TRBD1 (5 bases). V lost 3 bases and J lost 2, with 8 bases in between. This CDR3 contains 13 residues. The germline V gene has CDR1 LNHDA and CDR2 SQIVND (reference sequence). The CDR3 spells CASSMDTPYEQYF. DNA of the CDR3: TGTGCCAGTAGTATGGACACCCCCTACGAGCAGTACTTC.

The CDR3 DNA follows: TGTGCCAGCAGTGATGCCGGGAGAGAGACCCAGTACTTC. It codes for CASSDAGRETQYF. V usage is TRBV2 and J usage is TRBJ2-5; a weak D match, TRBD2 (6 bases). The CDR3 is made up of 13 amino acids. The V and J ends lost 3 bases and 4 bases respectively, with 9 bases between them. Germline assignment: CDR1 SNHLY and CDR2 FYNNEI.

The CDR3 bases are TGCGCCAGCAGCCCGCTCGAGCGGGGGGCCCGCTCCTACGAGCAGTACTTC. Residues: CASSPLERGARSYEQYF. This chain uses TRBV4-1 with TRBJ2-7; TRBD2 aligns across 9 bases. Germline CDR1 reads MGHRA; CDR2 reads YSYEKL. The trim removed 4 bases at V and 0 bases at J, leaving 10 bases unmatched. This CDR3 contains 17 residues.

The CDR3 region is CASSNLAGFDTQYF. Written as DNA, the CDR3 is TGTGCCAGCAGCAACTTAGCGGGGTTCGATACGCAGTATTTT. The chain links TRBV7-2 to TRBJ2-3, with 8 bases fitting TRBD2. Germline V gene lookup returns CDR1 SGHTA and CDR2 FQGNSA. The CDR3 loop spans 14 amino acids. The V gene end was trimmed by 5 bases and the J gene end by 6 bases; junction bases not matched to a gene: 7.

The DNA for the CDR3 is TGCGCCAGCAGCCACCGAGTCGGGGTCGGAGGCTACACCTTC. This gives the protein CASSHRVGVGGYTF. The chain employs TRBV4-1 and TRBJ1-2, with D uncertain. Germline V gene lookup returns CDR1 MGHRA and CDR2 YSYEKL. The ends were cut back, 3 bases at V and 8 bases at J, with 16 bases in the middle. This CDR3 has 14 amino acids.

The chain carries TRBV28 and TRBJ2-7; D perhaps matches TRBD1 (5 bases). Per the germline V gene, CDR1 is MDHEN and CDR2 is SYDVKM. There are 17 residues in the CDR3. V shed 6 bases and J shed 5 bases, with 26 bases lying between them. As DNA, the CDR3 is TGTGCCAGCAGCTCCACGGTCGGTCAGGGAAGGGTCGACGAGCAGTACTTC. It translates to CASSSTVGQGRVDEQYF.

The rearrangement links TRBV7-9 to TRBJ2-7; D call uncertain. The CDR3 spans 13 residues. Germline V gene data show CDR1 as SEHNR and CDR2 as FQNEAQ (reference sequence). With 3 bases removed from V and 0 bases from J, the gap between germline ends came to 6 bases. CDR3 loop: CASSFPSSYEQYF. CDR3 bases: TGTGCCAGCAGCTTTCCTAGCTCCTACGAGCAGTACTTC. The full variable domain, completed using reference TRBV7-9 and TRBJ2-7, is DTGVSQNPRHKITKRGQNVTFRCDPISEHNRLYWYRQTLGQGPEFLTYFQNEAQLEKSRLLSDRFSAERPKGSFSTLEIQRTEQGDSAMYLCASSFPSSYEQYFGPGTRLTVT.

The V gene is TRBV3-1 (or the pseudogene TRBV3-2), the J gene TRBJ2-2, with unresolved D. This CDR3 is 15 amino acids long. The V and J ends lost 3 bases and 6 bases respectively, with 14 bases between them. Germline lookup yields CDR1 LGHDT and CDR2 YNNKEL (reference sequence). For the CDR3, the DNA is TGTGCCAGCAGCCATGTACTACCCTCACCCGGGGAGCTGTTTTTT. It yields the protein CASSHVLPSPGELFF.

The chain employs TRBV11-3 and TRBJ2-1; D uncertain. The CDR3 length is 15 residues. The germline V gene encodes CDR1 SGHNT and CDR2 YENEEA. V gave up 3 bases and J gave up 0 bases, with 9 bases separating them. In DNA, the CDR3 is TGTGCCAGCAGCTTGATAGATCTCTCCTACAATGAGCAGTTCTTC. This sequence encodes CASSLIDLSYNEQFF.

The rearrangement joins TRBV11-2 to TRBJ2-5; 12 nucleotides agree with TRBD2. From germline, CDR1 is SGHAT and CDR2 FQNNGV. This CDR3 contains 16 residues. V lost 5 bases and J lost 6; bases outside the gene matches: 10. The CDR3 DNA is TGTGCCAGCAGCGACCCTAGCGGGGGGGCCTCGAAGACCCAGTACTTC. It is translated as CASSDPSGGASKTQYF.

The chain joins TRBV27 to TRBJ1-2, with TRBD1 matching over 9 bases. The germline V gene has CDR1 MNHEY and CDR2 SMNVEV (reference sequence). The CDR3 length is 14 residues. The V and J ends lost 6 bases and 4 bases, in that order; junction bases with no gene match: 6. The CDR3 DNA follows: TGTGCCAGCAGACGACAGGGGGGGGGCTATGGCTACACCTTC. This gives the protein CASRRQGGGYGYTF.

In this sample, this clone turned up once. The rearrangement links TRBV30 to TRBJ1-2, with D tentatively TRBD1 (5 bases). In germline, CDR1 is GTSNPN, CDR2 SVGIG (reference sequence). V dropped 1 base and J dropped 2 bases, with 20 bases sitting between them. This CDR3 has 17 amino acids. CDR3: CAWSDLGLGSINYGYTF. The CDR3, as DNA: TGTGCCTGGAGTGATTTGGGACTCGGCTCCATCAACTATGGCTACACCTTC.